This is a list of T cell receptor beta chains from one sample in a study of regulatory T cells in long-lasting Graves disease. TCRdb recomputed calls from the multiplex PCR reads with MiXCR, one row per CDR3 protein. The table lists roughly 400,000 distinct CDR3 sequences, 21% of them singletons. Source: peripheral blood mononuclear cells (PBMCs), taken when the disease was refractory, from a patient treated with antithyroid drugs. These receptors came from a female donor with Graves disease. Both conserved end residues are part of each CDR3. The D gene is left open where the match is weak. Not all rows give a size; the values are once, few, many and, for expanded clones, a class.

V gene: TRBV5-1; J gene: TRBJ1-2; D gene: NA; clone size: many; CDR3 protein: CASSLAVEPHGYTF; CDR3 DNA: TGCGCCAGCAGCTTGGCGGTGGAACCGCATGGCTACACCTTC
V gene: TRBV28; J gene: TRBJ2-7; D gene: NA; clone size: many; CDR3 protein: CASSLLGGAINEQYF; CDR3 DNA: TGTGCCAGCAGTTTATTGGGCGGGGCGATCAACGAGCAGTACTTC
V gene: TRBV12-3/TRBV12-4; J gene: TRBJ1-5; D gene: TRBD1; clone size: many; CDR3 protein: CASRKQGAHQPQHF; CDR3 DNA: TGTGCCAGCAGAAAACAGGGGGCCCATCAGCCCCAGCATTTT
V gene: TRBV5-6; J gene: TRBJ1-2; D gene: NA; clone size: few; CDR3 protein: CASSPRNSNYGYTF; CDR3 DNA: TGTGCCAGCAGCCCGAGGAACAGCAACTATGGCTACACCTTC
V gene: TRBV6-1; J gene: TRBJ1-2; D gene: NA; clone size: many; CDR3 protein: CASSSSYYYGYTF; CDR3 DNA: TGTGCCAGCAGCAGTTCTTACTACTATGGCTACACCTTC
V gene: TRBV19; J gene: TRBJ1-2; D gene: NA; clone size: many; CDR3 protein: CASTLEGYGYTF; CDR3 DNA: TGTGCCAGTACGTTGGAAGGCTATGGCTACACCTTC
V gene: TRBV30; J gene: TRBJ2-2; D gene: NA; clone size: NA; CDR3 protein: CAWIRRTGELFF; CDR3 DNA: TGTGCCTGGATACGAAGGACCGGGGAGCTGTTTTTT
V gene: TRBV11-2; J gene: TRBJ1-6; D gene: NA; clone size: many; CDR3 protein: CASSDHGYGNSPLHF; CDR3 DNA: TGTGCCAGCAGCGATCACGGTTACGGTAATTCACCCCTCCACTTT
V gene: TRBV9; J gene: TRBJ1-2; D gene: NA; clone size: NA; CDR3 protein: CASSVANNYGYTF; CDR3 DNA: TGTGCCAGCAGCGTAGCCAATAACTATGGCTACACCTTC
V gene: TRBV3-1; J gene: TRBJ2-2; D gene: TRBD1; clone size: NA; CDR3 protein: CASSHGTGNTGELFF; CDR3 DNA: TGTGCCAGCAGCCACGGGACAGGGAACACCGGGGAGCTGTTTTTT
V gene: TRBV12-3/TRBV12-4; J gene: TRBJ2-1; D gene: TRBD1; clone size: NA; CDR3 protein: CASSFNRGLGEQFF; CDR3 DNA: TGTGCCAGCAGTTTTAACAGGGGGCTGGGTGAGCAGTTCTTC
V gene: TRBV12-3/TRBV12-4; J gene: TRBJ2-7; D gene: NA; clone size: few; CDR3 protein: CASSLMAGTGSYEQYF; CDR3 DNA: TGTGCCAGCAGTTTAATGGCAGGAACGGGGTCCTACGAGCAGTACTTC
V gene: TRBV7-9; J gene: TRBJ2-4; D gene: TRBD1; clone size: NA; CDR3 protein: CASSSNTGGDFKNIQYF; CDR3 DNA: TGTGCCAGCAGCTCTAATACAGGGGGTGATTTCAAAAACATTCAGTACTTC
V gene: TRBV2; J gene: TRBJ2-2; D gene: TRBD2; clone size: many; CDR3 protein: CASMSGGHTGELFF; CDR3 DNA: TGTGCCAGCATGTCGGGGGGACACACCGGGGAGCTGTTTTTT
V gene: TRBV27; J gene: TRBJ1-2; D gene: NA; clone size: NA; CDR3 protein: CASSSILVGAGGNYGYTF; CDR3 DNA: TGTGCCAGCAGCAGTATCCTGGTGGGGGCAGGAGGTAACTATGGCTACACCTTC
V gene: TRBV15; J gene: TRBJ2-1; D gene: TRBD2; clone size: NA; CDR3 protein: CATSETASGSNEQFF; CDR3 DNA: TGTGCCACCAGCGAAACCGCTAGCGGGAGCAATGAGCAGTTCTTC
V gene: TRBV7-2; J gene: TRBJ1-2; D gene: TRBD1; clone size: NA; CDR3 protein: CASSVNRDRVSGYTF; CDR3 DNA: TGTGCCAGCAGCGTCAACCGGGACAGGGTCTCCGGCTACACCTTC
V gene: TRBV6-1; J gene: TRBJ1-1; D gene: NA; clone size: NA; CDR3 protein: CASSPSTGTAFF; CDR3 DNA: TGTGCCAGCAGTCCTTCGACAGGTACGGCTTTCTTT
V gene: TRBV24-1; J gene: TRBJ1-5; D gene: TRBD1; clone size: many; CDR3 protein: CATSHRGSNQPQHF; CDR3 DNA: TGTGCCACCAGTCACAGGGGAAGCAATCAGCCCCAGCATTTT
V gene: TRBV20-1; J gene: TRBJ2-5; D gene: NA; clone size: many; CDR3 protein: CSAREDYQETQYF; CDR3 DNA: TGCAGTGCTAGAGAGGACTACCAAGAGACCCAGTACTTC
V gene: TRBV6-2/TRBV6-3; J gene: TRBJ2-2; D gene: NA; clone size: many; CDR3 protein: CASSSTRGGELFF; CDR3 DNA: TGTGCCAGCAGTTCAACAAGGGGCGGGGAGCTGTTTTTT
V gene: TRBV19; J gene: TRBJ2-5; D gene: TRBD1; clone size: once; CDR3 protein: CASSRNLGQAETQYF; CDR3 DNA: TGTGCCAGTAGTAGAAACCTAGGACAGGCAGAGACCCAGTACTTC
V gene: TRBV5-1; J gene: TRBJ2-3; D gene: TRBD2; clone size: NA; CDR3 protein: CASSSRPLLAGSTDTQYF; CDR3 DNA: TGCGCCAGCAGCTCCCGCCCGCTACTAGCGGGAAGCACAGATACGCAGTATTTT
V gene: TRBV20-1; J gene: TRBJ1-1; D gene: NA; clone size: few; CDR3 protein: CSGFSGNTEAFF; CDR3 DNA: TGCAGTGGGTTTTCCGGGAACACTGAAGCTTTCTTT
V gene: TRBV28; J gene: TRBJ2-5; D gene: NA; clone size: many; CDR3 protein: CASSSSARQETQYF; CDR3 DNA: TGTGCCAGCAGTTCATCGGCGCGTCAAGAGACCCAGTACTTC
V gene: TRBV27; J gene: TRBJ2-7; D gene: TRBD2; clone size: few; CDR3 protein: CASSLNAGGVEQYF; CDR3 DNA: TGTGCCAGCAGTTTAAATGCCGGGGGGGTCGAGCAGTACTTC
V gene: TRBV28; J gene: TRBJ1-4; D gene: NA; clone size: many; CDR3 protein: CASSPRTSTNEKLFF; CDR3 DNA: TGTGCCAGCAGTCCAAGGACATCAACTAATGAAAAACTGTTTTTT
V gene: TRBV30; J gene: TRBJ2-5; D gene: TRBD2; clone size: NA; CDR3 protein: CAWGSSGTSGSTVQETQYF; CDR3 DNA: TGTGCCTGGGGGAGTAGCGGGACTAGCGGGAGCACTGTGCAAGAGACCCAGTACTTC
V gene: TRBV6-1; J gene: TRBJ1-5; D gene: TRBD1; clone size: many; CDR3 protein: CASSTTGGGNQPQHF; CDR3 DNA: TGTGCCAGCAGTACTACAGGGGGCGGCAATCAGCCCCAGCATTTT
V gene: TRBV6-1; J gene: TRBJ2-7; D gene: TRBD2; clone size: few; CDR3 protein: CASKTLAGSYEQYF; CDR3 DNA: TGTGCCAGCAAAACCCTAGCGGGATCCTACGAGCAGTACTTC
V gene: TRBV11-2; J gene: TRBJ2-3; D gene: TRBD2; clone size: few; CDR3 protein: CASSARLAGTSTDTQYF; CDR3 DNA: TGTGCCAGCAGCGCCCGACTAGCGGGGACTAGCACAGATACGCAGTATTTT
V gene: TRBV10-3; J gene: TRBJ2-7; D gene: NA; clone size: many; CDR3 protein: CAISEFQGRYEQYF; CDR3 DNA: TGTGCCATCAGTGAGTTCCAGGGACGCTACGAGCAGTACTTC
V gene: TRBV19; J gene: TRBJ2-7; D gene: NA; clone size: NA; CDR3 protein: CASSTGQRTYF; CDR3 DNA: TGTGCCAGTAGTACCGGACAGAGGACGTACTTC
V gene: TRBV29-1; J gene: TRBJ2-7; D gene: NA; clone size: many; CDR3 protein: CSAIALSSYEQYF; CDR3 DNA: TGCAGCGCAATAGCGTTGAGCTCCTACGAGCAGTACTTC
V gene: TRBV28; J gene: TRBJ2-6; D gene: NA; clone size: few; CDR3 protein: CASSSHLSGANVLTF; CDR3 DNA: TGTGCCAGCAGTTCCCACCTCTCTGGGGCCAACGTCCTGACTTTC
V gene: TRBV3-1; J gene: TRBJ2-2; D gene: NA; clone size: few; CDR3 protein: CASSRGGSRELFF; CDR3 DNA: TGTGCCAGCAGCCGGGGGGGCTCGCGGGAGCTGTTTTTT
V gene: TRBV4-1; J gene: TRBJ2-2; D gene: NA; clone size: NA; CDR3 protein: CASSQVQGSGANTGELFF; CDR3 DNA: TGCGCCAGCAGCCAAGTGCAGGGGTCCGGCGCGAACACCGGGGAGCTGTTTTTT
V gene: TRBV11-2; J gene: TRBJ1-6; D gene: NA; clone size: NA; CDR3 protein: CASSRDRDVYYSPLHF; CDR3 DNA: TGTGCCAGCAGCCGTGACAGAGACGTATATTATTCACCCCTCCACTTT
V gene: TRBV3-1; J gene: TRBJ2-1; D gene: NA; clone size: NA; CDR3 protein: CASKVSGYNEQFF; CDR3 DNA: TGTGCCAGCAAGGTTAGCGGATACAATGAGCAGTTCTTC
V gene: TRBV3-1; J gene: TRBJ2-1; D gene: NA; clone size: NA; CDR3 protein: CASSRYGSGSYNEQFF; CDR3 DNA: TGTGCCAGCAGCCGGTACGGGAGCGGATCCTACAATGAGCAGTTCTTC
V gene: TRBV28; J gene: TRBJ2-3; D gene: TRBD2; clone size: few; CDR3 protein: CASNQAGTPPDTQYF; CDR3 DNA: TGTGCCAGCAACCAAGCGGGGACCCCCCCAGATACGCAGTATTTT
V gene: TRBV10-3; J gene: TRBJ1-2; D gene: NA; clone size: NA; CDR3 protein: CAISERGGASGYTF; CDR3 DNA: TGTGCCATCAGTGAAAGGGGGGGGGCGTCTGGCTACACCTTC
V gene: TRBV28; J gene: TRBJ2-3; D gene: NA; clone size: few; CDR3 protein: CASTHEVSTDTQYF; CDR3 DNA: TGTGCCAGCACCCATGAGGTTAGCACAGATACGCAGTATTTT
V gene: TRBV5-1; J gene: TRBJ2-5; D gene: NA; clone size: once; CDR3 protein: CASSPDRPQEAQYF; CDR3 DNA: TGCGCCAGCAGCCCGGACAGACCCCAAGAGGCCCAGTACTTC
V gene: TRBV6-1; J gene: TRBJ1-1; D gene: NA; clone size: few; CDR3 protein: CASSPGARDFGF; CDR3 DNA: TGTGCCAGCAGTCCCGGGGCCCGGGACTTTGGCTTT
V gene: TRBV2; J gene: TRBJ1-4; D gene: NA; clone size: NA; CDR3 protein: CASSVNVGDLERLFF; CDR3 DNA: TGTGCCAGCAGTGTAAACGTGGGGGACTTAGAAAGACTGTTTTTT
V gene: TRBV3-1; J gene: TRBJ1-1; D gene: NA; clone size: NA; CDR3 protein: CASSRGGARTEAFF; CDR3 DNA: TGTGCCAGCAGCAGAGGTGGGGCCCGGACTGAAGCTTTCTTT